Listed below are T cell receptor beta chains from one sample, sequenced in a study of blood T cell repertoires in COVID-19. Sequencing was performed with immunoSEQ multiplex PCR; in TCRdb, only in-frame clones are kept and a portion is missing. The table lists around 470,000 clones, roughly 89% of them singletons. The material sequenced was peripheral blood. Receptor source: a young man with COVID-19, enrolled during active disease. The CDR3 runs from the conserved cysteine through the conserved F or W. Fields, in order: D gene, CDR3 length, J gene, clone size, V gene, CDR3 DNA, CDR3 protein. The D gene is left open where the match is weak. Part of the rows lack a size; the others show once, few, many or a class for expanded clones.

d_call: NA
cdr3_length: 13
j_call: TRBJ1-1
clone_size: NA
v_call: TRBV6-5
cdr3_nt: TGTGCCAGCAGCCCCGACAGGAAGGCTGAAGCTTTCTTT
cdr3_aa: CASSPDRKAEAFF

d_call: TRBD2
cdr3_length: 12
j_call: TRBJ2-1
clone_size: NA
v_call: TRBV20-1
cdr3_nt: TGCAGTGCTAGTGAGCGGGGCAATGAGCAGTTCTTC
cdr3_aa: CSASERGNEQFF

d_call: TRBD2
cdr3_length: 15
j_call: TRBJ2-1
clone_size: NA
v_call: TRBV11-3
cdr3_nt: TGTGCCAGCAGCTTAGTGGCGGGAGGTAGGGATGAGCAGTTCTTC
cdr3_aa: CASSLVAGGRDEQFF

d_call: NA
cdr3_length: 15
j_call: TRBJ2-5
clone_size: NA
v_call: TRBV7-9
cdr3_nt: TGTGCCAGCAGCTTAGCGGGGACACCGAAAGAGACCCAGTACTTC
cdr3_aa: CASSLAGTPKETQYF

d_call: NA
cdr3_length: 14
j_call: TRBJ2-5
clone_size: NA
v_call: TRBV3-1/TRBV3-2
cdr3_nt: TGTGCCAGCAGCTCTTTTGCTAGCCGGGAGACCCAGTACTTC
cdr3_aa: CASSSFASRETQYF

d_call: TRBD2
cdr3_length: 17
j_call: TRBJ2-7
clone_size: NA
v_call: TRBV6-4
cdr3_nt: TGTGCCAGCAGCGATACTACTAGGCGGGAGCCCCAGGATAGACAGTACTTC
cdr3_aa: CASSDTTRREPQDRQYF

d_call: NA
cdr3_length: 12
j_call: TRBJ2-1
clone_size: NA
v_call: TRBV29-1
cdr3_nt: TGCAGCGCCCAGGTTGTGGGCAATGAGCAGTTCTTC
cdr3_aa: CSAQVVGNEQFF

d_call: NA
cdr3_length: 19
j_call: TRBJ2-3
clone_size: NA
v_call: TRBV21-1
cdr3_nt: TGTGCCAGCAGCAAACTACCGGGACTAGCGGGACAAAGGACAGATACGCAGTATTTT
cdr3_aa: CASSKLPGLAGQRTDTQYF

d_call: NA
cdr3_length: 16
j_call: TRBJ2-2
clone_size: NA
v_call: TRBV27
cdr3_nt: TGTGCCAGCAGTTTTGAGCCCCGACTACTCACCGGGGAGCTGTTTTTT
cdr3_aa: CASSFEPRLLTGELFF

d_call: NA
cdr3_length: 14
j_call: TRBJ1-5
clone_size: NA
v_call: TRBV6-1
cdr3_nt: TGTGCCAGCAGTGAAGGCTGGCGCAATCAGCCCCAGCATTTT
cdr3_aa: CASSEGWRNQPQHF

d_call: NA
cdr3_length: 16
j_call: TRBJ2-7
clone_size: NA
v_call: TRBV7-6
cdr3_nt: TGTGCCAGCAGCTTAGTGCCCCAGGGTGGCGCCTACGAGCAGTACTTC
cdr3_aa: CASSLVPQGGAYEQYF

d_call: TRBD1
cdr3_length: 13
j_call: TRBJ2-1
clone_size: NA
v_call: TRBV30
cdr3_nt: TGTGCCTGGGCCCTCGACAGGGCCGGTGAGCAGTTCTTC
cdr3_aa: CAWALDRAGEQFF

d_call: TRBD2
cdr3_length: 15
j_call: TRBJ2-7
clone_size: NA
v_call: TRBV15
cdr3_nt: TGTGCCACCAGCAGAGATGGTCCGGGAGGTTACGAGCAGTACTTC
cdr3_aa: CATSRDGPGGYEQYF

d_call: NA
cdr3_length: 16
j_call: TRBJ1-3
clone_size: NA
v_call: TRBV9
cdr3_nt: TGTGCCAGCAGCGTAGAGGTGGGGGCGCGCGGAAACACCATATATTTT
cdr3_aa: CASSVEVGARGNTIYF

d_call: NA
cdr3_length: 13
j_call: TRBJ2-1
clone_size: once
v_call: TRBV4-1
cdr3_nt: TGCGCCAGCAGCCATTTACAGAACAATGAGCAGTTCTTC
cdr3_aa: CASSHLQNNEQFF

d_call: TRBD1
cdr3_length: 13
j_call: TRBJ2-4
clone_size: NA
v_call: TRBV2
cdr3_nt: TGTGCCAGCAGGGACAGGGCCGGGAACATTCAGTACTTC
cdr3_aa: CASRDRAGNIQYF

d_call: NA
cdr3_length: 13
j_call: TRBJ2-1
clone_size: NA
v_call: TRBV11-3
cdr3_nt: TGTGCCAGCAGCATGAGCGACTACAATGAGCAGTTCTTC
cdr3_aa: CASSMSDYNEQFF

d_call: TRBD2
cdr3_length: 19
j_call: TRBJ2-2
clone_size: NA
v_call: TRBV3-1/TRBV3-2
cdr3_nt: TGTGCCAGCAGCCAAGATCTCGGACTAGCGGGGGGAAGGACCGGGGAGCTGTTTTTT
cdr3_aa: CASSQDLGLAGGRTGELFF

d_call: TRBD1
cdr3_length: 16
j_call: TRBJ2-5
clone_size: NA
v_call: TRBV2
cdr3_nt: TGTGCCAGCAGCGGACAGGGGGCGGCGATTCAAGAGACCCAGTACTTC
cdr3_aa: CASSGQGAAIQETQYF

d_call: TRBD2
cdr3_length: 15
j_call: TRBJ2-5
clone_size: NA
v_call: TRBV20-1
cdr3_nt: TGCAGTGCTAGTGGCGGGGGGACCCTCCAAGAGACCCAGTACTTC
cdr3_aa: CSASGGGTLQETQYF

d_call: NA
cdr3_length: 14
j_call: TRBJ1-1
clone_size: many
v_call: TRBV24-1
cdr3_nt: TGTGCCACCAGTGACTCTACGTACGGGGCTGAAGCTTTCTTT
cdr3_aa: CATSDSTYGAEAFF

d_call: TRBD2
cdr3_length: 17
j_call: TRBJ2-1
clone_size: NA
v_call: TRBV27
cdr3_nt: TGTGCCAGCAGTTTTACTAGCGGGATCCCTTCCTACAATGAGCAGTTCTTC
cdr3_aa: CASSFTSGIPSYNEQFF

d_call: TRBD2
cdr3_length: 15
j_call: TRBJ2-7
clone_size: once
v_call: TRBV7-8
cdr3_nt: TGTGCCAGCAGCTTAGGGACTAGCCATGTCTACGAGCAGTACTTC
cdr3_aa: CASSLGTSHVYEQYF

d_call: TRBD2
cdr3_length: 13
j_call: TRBJ2-7
clone_size: NA
v_call: TRBV2
cdr3_nt: TGTGCCAGCGGCGGGACTAGCGGATACGAGCAGTACTTC
cdr3_aa: CASGGTSGYEQYF

d_call: TRBD1
cdr3_length: 14
j_call: TRBJ1-2
clone_size: NA
v_call: TRBV7-9
cdr3_nt: TGTGCCAGCAGCTCGCCGGGACAGGGGGTTGGCTACACCTTC
cdr3_aa: CASSSPGQGVGYTF

d_call: NA
cdr3_length: 16
j_call: TRBJ2-4
clone_size: NA
v_call: TRBV19
cdr3_nt: TGTGCCAGTAGTATCCCTTCAGGGGGAGGCGGGAACATTCAGTACTTC
cdr3_aa: CASSIPSGGGGNIQYF

d_call: NA
cdr3_length: 14
j_call: TRBJ2-3
clone_size: once
v_call: TRBV5-1
cdr3_nt: TGCGCCAGCAGCCAAGACTCCGGTGGGGATACGCAGTATTTT
cdr3_aa: CASSQDSGGDTQYF

d_call: NA
cdr3_length: 15
j_call: TRBJ2-2
clone_size: few
v_call: TRBV28
cdr3_nt: TGTGCCAGCAGTCCCAGGACACAGAACACCGGGGAGCTGTTTTTT
cdr3_aa: CASSPRTQNTGELFF

d_call: NA
cdr3_length: 15
j_call: TRBJ2-3
clone_size: NA
v_call: TRBV12-5
cdr3_nt: TGTGCTAGTGGTTTGCCAGCCCGCGGGACAGATACGCAGTATTTT
cdr3_aa: CASGLPARGTDTQYF

d_call: NA
cdr3_length: 16
j_call: TRBJ1-5
clone_size: few
v_call: TRBV5-1
cdr3_nt: TGCGCCAGCAGCTTGGTGGGGGGTGATGGCAATCAGCCCCAGCATTTT
cdr3_aa: CASSLVGGDGNQPQHF

d_call: TRBD1
cdr3_length: 13
j_call: TRBJ2-3
clone_size: once
v_call: TRBV19
cdr3_nt: TGTGCCAGTGACAGGGGGCAGGGAGATACGCAGTATTTT
cdr3_aa: CASDRGQGDTQYF

d_call: NA
cdr3_length: 12
j_call: TRBJ2-7
clone_size: once
v_call: TRBV28
cdr3_nt: TGTGCCAGCAGTTCCCAATCCTACGAGCAGTACTTC
cdr3_aa: CASSSQSYEQYF

d_call: NA
cdr3_length: 13
j_call: TRBJ2-5
clone_size: NA
v_call: TRBV12-3/TRBV12-4
cdr3_nt: TGTGCCAGCAGTTTACAGTACCAAGAGACCCAGTACTTC
cdr3_aa: CASSLQYQETQYF

d_call: TRBD1
cdr3_length: 15
j_call: TRBJ2-3
clone_size: NA
v_call: TRBV6-6
cdr3_nt: TGTGCCAGCAGTTACTCCGGGACAGGGACAGATACGCAGTATTTT
cdr3_aa: CASSYSGTGTDTQYF

d_call: NA
cdr3_length: 13
j_call: TRBJ2-7
clone_size: NA
v_call: TRBV5-5
cdr3_nt: TGTGCCAGCAGCGCCGGGCCCGGACAGGAGCAGTACTTC
cdr3_aa: CASSAGPGQEQYF

d_call: NA
cdr3_length: 14
j_call: TRBJ2-5
clone_size: NA
v_call: TRBV19
cdr3_nt: TGTGCCAGTAGTCATGACAGGTACCAAGAGACCCAGTACTTC
cdr3_aa: CASSHDRYQETQYF

d_call: TRBD1
cdr3_length: 15
j_call: TRBJ1-4
clone_size: NA
v_call: TRBV24-1
cdr3_nt: TGTGCCACCAGTGATTCCGGGACAGTTAATGAAAAACTGTTTTTT
cdr3_aa: CATSDSGTVNEKLFF

d_call: TRBD1
cdr3_length: 14
j_call: TRBJ2-7
clone_size: once
v_call: TRBV27
cdr3_nt: TGTGCCAGCAGTTCCGGGACAGGCCTCTACGAGCAGTACTTC
cdr3_aa: CASSSGTGLYEQYF

d_call: NA
cdr3_length: 12
j_call: TRBJ2-5
clone_size: NA
v_call: TRBV30
cdr3_nt: TGTGCCTGGTCCAGTGGCCAAGAGACCCAGTACTTC
cdr3_aa: CAWSSGQETQYF

d_call: NA
cdr3_length: 13
j_call: TRBJ1-2
clone_size: NA
v_call: TRBV6-5
cdr3_nt: TGTGCCAGCATGGGGCAGAGAAACTATGGCTACACCTTC
cdr3_aa: CASMGQRNYGYTF

d_call: NA
cdr3_length: 11
j_call: TRBJ2-7
clone_size: NA
v_call: TRBV2
cdr3_nt: TGTGCCAGCAGCGGGTTGGTCGAGCAGTACTTC
cdr3_aa: CASSGLVEQYF

d_call: NA
cdr3_length: 16
j_call: TRBJ1-5
clone_size: NA
v_call: TRBV7-9
cdr3_nt: TGTGCCAGCAGCTTAGGGCAAGGCGGGGGCAATCAGCCCCAGCATTTT
cdr3_aa: CASSLGQGGGNQPQHF

d_call: TRBD2
cdr3_length: 17
j_call: TRBJ2-1
clone_size: NA
v_call: TRBV4-1
cdr3_nt: TGCGCCAGCAGCCAAGAATCGGGGAGGGCCTCAGGGAATGAGCAGTTCTTC
cdr3_aa: CASSQESGRASGNEQFF

d_call: TRBD2
cdr3_length: 15
j_call: TRBJ2-3
clone_size: NA
v_call: TRBV9
cdr3_nt: TGTGCCAGCAGCGTAGTAGGGAGGGCGGCAGATACGCAGTATTTT
cdr3_aa: CASSVVGRAADTQYF

d_call: NA
cdr3_length: 16
j_call: TRBJ1-3
clone_size: NA
v_call: TRBV19
cdr3_nt: TGTGCCAGTAGTACCCGACCATGGGGGCCTGGAAACACCATATATTTT
cdr3_aa: CASSTRPWGPGNTIYF

d_call: TRBD1
cdr3_length: 13
j_call: TRBJ1-2
clone_size: NA
v_call: TRBV7-6
cdr3_nt: TGTGCCAGCAGCTCGTCGGACAGGGGCGGCTACACCTTC
cdr3_aa: CASSSSDRGGYTF

d_call: TRBD2
cdr3_length: 16
j_call: TRBJ2-3
clone_size: few
v_call: TRBV4-1
cdr3_nt: TGCGCCAGCAGCCAAGATGGACTAGCGGGGGGAAATACGCAGTATTTT
cdr3_aa: CASSQDGLAGGNTQYF

d_call: NA
cdr3_length: 12
j_call: TRBJ2-7
clone_size: NA
v_call: TRBV2
cdr3_nt: TGTGCCAGCAGTGAACGTGGCATCGAGCAGTACTTC
cdr3_aa: CASSERGIEQYF

d_call: NA
cdr3_length: 13
j_call: TRBJ1-1
clone_size: NA
v_call: TRBV27
cdr3_nt: TGTGCCAGCAGTTTTCGGGTGAACACTGAAGCTTTCTTT
cdr3_aa: CASSFRVNTEAFF

d_call: NA
cdr3_length: 15
j_call: TRBJ2-5
clone_size: once
v_call: TRBV5-1
cdr3_nt: TGCGCCAGCAGCCCGGCGGCGCCCTGGGAAGAGACCCAGTACTTC
cdr3_aa: CASSPAAPWEETQYF

d_call: NA
cdr3_length: 10
j_call: TRBJ2-5
clone_size: NA
v_call: TRBV7-9
cdr3_nt: TGTGCCAGCAGTATAGAGACCCAGTACTTC
cdr3_aa: CASSIETQYF

d_call: NA
cdr3_length: 14
j_call: TRBJ2-5
clone_size: once
v_call: TRBV2
cdr3_nt: TGTGCCAGCAACCTTAACAGGGTCAGGGAGACCCAGTACTTC
cdr3_aa: CASNLNRVRETQYF

d_call: TRBD1
cdr3_length: 15
j_call: TRBJ2-2
clone_size: NA
v_call: TRBV7-9
cdr3_nt: TGTGCCAGCAGCCCTTGGACAGGGAACACCGGGGAGCTGTTTTTT
cdr3_aa: CASSPWTGNTGELFF

d_call: NA
cdr3_length: 13
j_call: TRBJ2-5
clone_size: NA
v_call: TRBV7-9
cdr3_nt: TGTGCCAGCAGCCCCCCGGTACAAGAGACCCAGTACTTC
cdr3_aa: CASSPPVQETQYF

d_call: NA
cdr3_length: 15
j_call: TRBJ1-1
clone_size: once
v_call: TRBV5-4
cdr3_nt: TGTGCCAGCAGCGAAAGATTGGACAGGAACACTGAAGCTTTCTTT
cdr3_aa: CASSERLDRNTEAFF

d_call: NA
cdr3_length: 17
j_call: TRBJ2-3
clone_size: NA
v_call: TRBV5-1
cdr3_nt: TGCGCCAGCAGCTTGGGACTATCCCACCGGGACACAGATACGCAGTATTTT
cdr3_aa: CASSLGLSHRDTDTQYF

d_call: TRBD1
cdr3_length: 13
j_call: TRBJ1-1
clone_size: NA
v_call: TRBV5-1
cdr3_nt: TGCGCCAGCAGCGGAGGGGGCGGCGGGATGGCTTTCTTT
cdr3_aa: CASSGGGGGMAFF

d_call: NA
cdr3_length: 14
j_call: TRBJ2-1
clone_size: NA
v_call: TRBV9
cdr3_nt: TGTGCCAGCAGCAGGACGGGAGCCTACAATGAGCAGTTCTTC
cdr3_aa: CASSRTGAYNEQFF